A selection of T cell receptor beta chains follows, all from one sample in a study of metastatic and nonmetastatic thyroid tumors. TCRdb reprocessed the PCR reads via MiXCR. The data show around 36,000 clones, 25% to 30% seen once. Sequencing was done on a sample of blood. The source is a female donor with papillary thyroid cancer or a benign thyroid nodule (not recorded which). Some clones in this sample may be carry-over from other donors' samples. Each CDR3 is given with its conserved first and last residue. Each record gives: clone size, D gene, CDR3 length, J gene, V gene, CDR3 protein, CDR3 DNA. The D gene is left open where the match is weak. Only some rows state a clone size, as once, few, many or a class for expanded clones.

NA	NA	14	TRBJ2-7	TRBV7-2	CASSSVRISYEQYF	TGTGCCAGCAGCTCCGTACGGATCTCCTACGAGCAGTACTTC
NA	NA	15	TRBJ2-7	TRBV7-9	CASSLTSGPTYEQYF	TGTGCCAGCAGTCTTACAAGCGGGCCAACCTACGAGCAGTACTTC
NA	TRBD1	15	TRBJ1-5	TRBV19	CASGEGTGRNQPQHF	TGTGCCAGTGGTGAGGGGACAGGGAGAAATCAGCCCCAGCATTTT
NA	NA	12	TRBJ2-7	TRBV18	CASSPQAYEQYF	TGTGCCAGCTCACCACAAGCCTACGAGCAGTACTTC
medium-sized	NA	11	TRBJ2-7	TRBV10-3	CAISDNYEQYF	TGTGCCATTTCCGACAACTACGAGCAGTACTTC
many	TRBD1	16	TRBJ2-7	TRBV2	CASNTPMDRGRYEQYF	TGTGCCAGCAACACTCCTATGGACAGGGGGCGGTACGAGCAGTACTTC
NA	NA	14	TRBJ1-5	TRBV3-1	CASSQARGRPPQHF	TGTGCCAGCAGCCAGGCTAGAGGGAGGCCGCCCCAGCATTTT
many	NA	14	TRBJ1-1	TRBV7-7	CASSLWREGTEAFF	TGTGCTAGCAGCTTATGGCGGGAGGGCACTGAAGCTTTCTTT
many	TRBD2	17	TRBJ2-7	TRBV9	CASSERAGGLSAYEQYF	TGTGCCAGCAGCGAGAGAGCGGGAGGTTTGTCGGCCTACGAGCAGTACTTC
NA	NA	14	TRBJ2-7	TRBV6-1	CASRASSTGSEQYF	TGTGCCAGTAGGGCCAGCAGTACAGGGTCCGAGCAGTACTTC
NA	TRBD2	18	TRBJ2-7	TRBV4-1	CASSQEAQREDVGYEQYF	TGCGCCAGCAGCCAAGAAGCCCAGCGGGAGGACGTAGGGTATGAGCAGTACTTC
NA	TRBD2	16	TRBJ2-3	TRBV7-8	CASSFLRGGEEDKQYF	TGTGCCAGCAGCTTTTTACGCGGGGGGGAGGAAGATAAGCAGTATTTT
many	NA	16	TRBJ2-3	TRBV11-2	CASSLDLPGGRDTQYF	TGTGCCAGCAGCTTAGATCTTCCGGGGGGCCGGGATACGCAGTATTTT
few	TRBD1	17	TRBJ1-5	TRBV12-5	CAIGLGPGQGGNQPQHF	TGTGCTATTGGTTTGGGCCCGGGACAGGGTGGCAATCAGCCCCAGCATTTT
few	NA	14	TRBJ2-7	TRBV19	CASSMSAANYEQYF	TGTGCCAGTAGTATGTCGGCAGCCAACTACGAGCAGTACTTC
many	NA	12	TRBJ1-5	TRBV2	CASRFSQQPQHF	TGTGCCAGCAGATTTAGTCAGCAGCCCCAGCATTTT
many	NA	15	TRBJ1-3	TRBV24-1	CATSDWTESGNTIYF	TGTGCCACCAGTGATTGGACGGAGTCTGGAAACACCATATATTTT
many	NA	12	TRBJ2-1	TRBV12-3/TRBV12-4	CASSFEANEQFF	TGTGCCAGCAGTTTTGAGGCCAATGAGCAGTTCTTC
NA	NA	16	TRBJ2-2	TRBV19	CASSSPMGGPNGELFF	TGTGCCAGTAGTAGCCCCATGGGGGGGCCGAACGGGGAGCTGTTTTTT
once	NA	14	TRBJ1-1	TRBV7-9	CASSLEGLSTEAFF	TGTGCCAGCAGCCTAGAAGGGCTGTCCACTGAAGCTTTCTTT
many	NA	13	TRBJ1-1	TRBV28	CASSLSGQGGAFF	TGTGCCAGCAGTTTATCCGGGCAGGGAGGAGCTTTCTTT
many	NA	14	TRBJ1-2	TRBV27	CASSQLRDFRGYTF	NA